The TCR beta chain described here comes from a study of response to subunit inactivated influenza vaccine. Broader study findings: Each seasonal flu vaccination may recruit only limited new T cells, authors suggested.

Between the trimmed V and J ends, which lost 2 bases and 2 bases, there was a span of 6 bases. The CDR3 runs 13 residues. TCRdb reanalysed the RT-PCR reads using MiXCR and keeps one entry per CDR3 protein. The sample consists of roughly 650,000 distinct CDR3 sequences, approximately 14% of them appearing once. This clonotype was observed many times. Its specificity is unknown. The material sequenced was PBMCs from blood, taken roughly 12 days after vaccination. This sequence joins TRBV12-3 or TRBV12-4 and TRBJ2-5; no definite D call. The TCR sequence derives from a man aged 50-60 years who received an inactivated influenza vaccine. This chain's CDR3 is CASSLSGQETQYF. CDR3 sequence (DNA): TGTGCCAGCAGTTTATCCGGGCAAGAGACCCAGTACTTC.